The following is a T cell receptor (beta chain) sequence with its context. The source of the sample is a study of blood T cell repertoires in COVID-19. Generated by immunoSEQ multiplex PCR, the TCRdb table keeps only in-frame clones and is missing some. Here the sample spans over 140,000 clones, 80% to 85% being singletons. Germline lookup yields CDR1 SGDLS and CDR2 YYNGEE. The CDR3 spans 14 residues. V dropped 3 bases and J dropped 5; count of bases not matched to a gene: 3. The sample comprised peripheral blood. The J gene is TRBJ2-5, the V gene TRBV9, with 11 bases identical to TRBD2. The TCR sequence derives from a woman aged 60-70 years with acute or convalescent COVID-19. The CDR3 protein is CASSAPSGRETQYF. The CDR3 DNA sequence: TGTGCCAGCAGCGCCCCTAGCGGGAGGGAGACCCAGTACTTC.